One sample yielded the 14 T cell receptor beta chains listed below, sequenced in a study of cytomegalovirus exposure and HLA in healthy donors (dated by TCRdb to about 2017). Library method: the immunoSEQ multiplex PCR assay. The multiplex PCR relied on a mix of 60 forward primers for TCR Vbeta segments and 13 reverse primers for TCR Jbeta segments. TCRdb took this table from immuneACCESS and kept in-frame rearrangements with V and J called. Such tables lack part of the clones; where checked against another copy, unresolved V genes explain under half of the gap, and the rest is unexplained. The data table for this sample lists under 200,000 clones. Roughly 1.9% of the sample is taken by the ten largest. The sample taken for sequencing was PBMCs. These receptors originate from a man in his thirties or forties in good health and CMV-seronegative.

This rearrangement joins TRBV6-6 to TRBJ1-4, with 7 bases matching TRBD1. Trimming took 2 bases from V and 3 from J; bases not matched to a gene: 3. The CDR3 sequence is 15 residues long. Looked up from germline, CDR1 is MNHNY and CDR2 is SVGAGI (reference sequence). The CDR3 region is CASSYAGQSNEKLFF. CDR3 in DNA: TGTGCCAGCAGTTACGCGGGACAGTCTAATGAAAAACTGTTTTTT.

The chain joins TRBV23-1 to TRBJ1-1, with D possibly being TRBD1 (6 bases). TRBV23-1 is treated as an ORF (open reading frame) with a function not yet certain. Trimming took off 5 bases at V and 4 bases at J, with 17 bases between the two ends. The CDR3 has 15 amino acids. The CDR3 protein is CASSSGSGQATEAFF. Written as DNA, the CDR3 is TGCGCCAGCAGTTCGGGCTCGGGACAAGCCACTGAAGCTTTCTTT.

The chain's CDR3 is CASGAGYEQYF. The CDR3 DNA follows: TGTGCCAGCGGGGCCGGCTACGAGCAGTACTTC. This chain joins TRBV6-1 and TRBJ2-7, with D tentatively TRBD1 (5 bases). V lost 8 bases and J 3 bases, leaving 8 bases between the germline ends. The CDR3 is 11 amino acids. Germline CDR1 MNHNS, CDR2 SASEGT.

V and J are TRBV6-1 and TRBJ1-1, with 7 bases lining up with TRBD1. The trim removed 6 bases at V and 3 bases at J, leaving 4 bases unmatched. The CDR3 consists of 13 residues. Germline values: CDR1 MNHNS, CDR2 SASEGT. CDR3 amino acids: CASRVTGDTEAFF. The CDR3 DNA follows: TGTGCCAGCAGGGTTACAGGGGACACTGAAGCTTTCTTT.

The V call is TRBV29-1, the J call TRBJ2-4; a weak D match, TRBD1 (6 bases). V dropped 6 bases and J dropped 7 bases, with 10 bases sitting between them. CDR1 and CDR2 from the germline V gene are SQVTM and ANQGSEA. The CDR3 is 11 amino acids. The CDR3 loop reads CSVPQGNIQYF. The CDR3 bases are TGCAGCGTCCCGCAGGGGAACATTCAGTACTTC.

The chain couples TRBV9 to TRBJ1-1; 8 nucleotides match TRBD1. The V segment lost 6 bases and the J segment 4 bases; nucleotides outside the gene matches: 5. CDR3 length equals 13 residues. Looked up from germline, CDR1 is SGDLS and CDR2 is YYNGEE. The CDR3 protein is CASTRTGPTEAFF. The DNA for the CDR3 is TGTGCCAGCACCCGGACAGGGCCCACTGAAGCTTTCTTT.

With respect to this clone: This sample also contains other DNA sequences that code for the same CDR3. This sequence joins TRBV28 and TRBJ2-7; no clear D gene. The V end lost 4 bases, the J end lost 3 bases, and 4 bases lay between the germline ends. The germline gives CDR1 MDHEN, CDR2 SYDVKM. The CDR3 contains 11 residues. CDR3 amino acids: CASSSSYEQYF. In DNA, the CDR3 is TGTGCCAGCAGTTCGAGCTACGAGCAGTACTTC.

The chain is built from TRBV6-1 and TRBJ1-5; no firm D call. Germline CDR1 MNHNS, CDR2 SASEGT. V was cut by 8 bases and J by 5 bases, with 13 bases left in between. The CDR3 covers 13 residues. CDR3 in amino acids: CASQWERYQPQHF. CDR3 nucleotides: TGTGCCAGCCAGTGGGAGCGGTATCAGCCCCAGCATTTT.

The gene calls are TRBV6-5 and TRBJ2-2, with TRBD1 as a possible D gene (5 bases). CDR3 size: 16 residues. Per the germline V gene, CDR1 is MNHEY and CDR2 is SVGAGI. V lost 4 bases and J lost 5, with 17 bases in between. CDR3 sequence reads: CASSSTHGAATGELFF. The CDR3 coding sequence is TGTGCCAGCAGTTCCACTCATGGGGCCGCAACCGGGGAGCTGTTTTTT.

The chain uses TRBV18 and TRBJ1-2; 7 positions agree with TRBD1. The CDR3 runs 14 residues. In germline, CDR1 is KGHSH, CDR2 LQKENI. The V and J ends lost 2 bases and 4 bases, in that order; junction bases with no gene match: 4. This CDR3 is CASSPETGIYGYTF. Here the CDR3 DNA reads TGTGCCAGCTCACCAGAGACAGGGATCTATGGCTACACCTTC.

The rearrangement links TRBV5-4 to TRBJ1-1; D is undetermined. The CDR3 loop spans 13 amino acids. Germline V CDR1 and CDR2: SGHNT, YYREEE (reference sequence). V lost 4 bases and J lost 1, with 8 bases in between. As DNA, the CDR3 is TGTGCCAGCAGCCCCAGAGGGAACACTGAAGCTTTCTTT. Its protein product is CASSPRGNTEAFF.

DNA of the CDR3: TGTGCCAGCAGTCGGCCGGACAAGAACACTGAAGCTTTCTTT. It specifies CASSRPDKNTEAFF. The J gene is TRBJ1-1, the V gene TRBV6-5; tentative D call: TRBD1 (5 bases). CDR3 length: 14 amino acids. Deletions cut 5 bases from V and 1 base from J, with 11 bases between. Germline CDR1 is MNHEY and CDR2 is SVGAGI.

This chain links TRBV21-1 with TRBJ1-1; the table's D gene call, TRBD1, was not cross checked with the DNA. TRBV21-1 is tagged as a pseudogene. CDR3 length: 11 residues. The CDR3 reads CASSRHLEAFF. The CDR3 nucleotides are TGTGCCAGCTCGAGACACCTCGAAGCTTTCTTT.

The V gene is TRBV5-1, the J gene TRBJ2-3, with D tentatively TRBD2 (6 bases). Germline values: CDR1 SGHRS, CDR2 YFSETQ. The CDR3 contains 14 residues. V dropped 6 bases and J dropped 0 bases, with 11 bases sitting between them. The CDR3 DNA reads TGCGCCAGCAACGGCGGGACTAGCACAGATACGCAGTATTTT. It is translated as CASNGGTSTDTQYF.